The TCR beta chain under discussion was sequenced for a study of T cells in Graves' hyperthyroidism and ophthalmopathy. There are 14 residues in the CDR3. Germline lookup yields CDR1 MDHEN and CDR2 SYDVKM. V lost 6 bases to trimming and J lost 1 base, with 10 bases between them. TCR beta CDR3 sequences were amplified from RNA transcripts. HTBI primers were the set used in a first-round RT-PCR of the TCR CDR3. MiXCR, run by TCRdb on the multiplex PCR reads, gives a single entry per CDR3 protein. The sample carries some 490,000 distinct CDR3 sequences, 20% to 25% recorded once. Study-wide results and caveats: The model forecast ophthalmopathy, anticipating it by a median about six months before onset.

This clonotype has a handful of counts. No antigen is known for it. Fresh peripheral blood, around 9.3 ml of it, supplied the PBMCs. The sample consisted of blood. The V gene is TRBV28, the J gene TRBJ1-5, with D unresolved. The receptor was isolated from a woman between 65 and 79 years old with Graves' ophthalmopathy. The CDR3 loop is CASRSPGSNQPQHF. CDR3 coding DNA: TGTGCCAGCAGGAGTCCCGGGAGCAATCAGCCCCAGCATTTT.